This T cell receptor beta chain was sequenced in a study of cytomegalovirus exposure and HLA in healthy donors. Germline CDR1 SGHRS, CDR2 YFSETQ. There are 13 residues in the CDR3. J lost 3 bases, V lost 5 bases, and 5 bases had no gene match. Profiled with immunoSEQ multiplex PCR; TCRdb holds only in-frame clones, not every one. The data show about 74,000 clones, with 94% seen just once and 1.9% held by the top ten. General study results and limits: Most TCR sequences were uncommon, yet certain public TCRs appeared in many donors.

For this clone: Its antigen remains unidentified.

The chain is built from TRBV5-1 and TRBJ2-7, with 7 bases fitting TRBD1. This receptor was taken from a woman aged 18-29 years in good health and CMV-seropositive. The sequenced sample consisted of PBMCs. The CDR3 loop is CASRTGTDYEQYF. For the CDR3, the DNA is TGCGCCAGCAGGACCGGGACAGACTACGAGCAGTACTTC.